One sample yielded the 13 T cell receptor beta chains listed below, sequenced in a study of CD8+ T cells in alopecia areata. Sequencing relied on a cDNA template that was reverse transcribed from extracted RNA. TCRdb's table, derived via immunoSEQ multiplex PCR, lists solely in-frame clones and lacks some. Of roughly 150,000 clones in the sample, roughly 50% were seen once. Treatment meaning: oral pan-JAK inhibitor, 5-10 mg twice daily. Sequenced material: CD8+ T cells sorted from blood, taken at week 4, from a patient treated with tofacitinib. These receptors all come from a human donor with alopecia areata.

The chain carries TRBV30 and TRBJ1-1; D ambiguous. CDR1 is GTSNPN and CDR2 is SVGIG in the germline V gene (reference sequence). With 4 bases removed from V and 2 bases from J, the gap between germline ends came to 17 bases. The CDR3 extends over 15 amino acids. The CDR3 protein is CAWITIPSRNTEAFF. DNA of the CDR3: TGTGCCTGGATCACTATCCCCTCAAGAAACACTGAAGCTTTCTTT. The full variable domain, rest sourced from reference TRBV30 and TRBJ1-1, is SQTIHQWPATLVQPVGSPLSLECTVEGTSNPNLYWYRQAAGRGLQLLFYSVGIGQISSEVPQNLSASRPQDRQFILSSKKLLLSDSGFYLCAWITIPSRNTEAFFGQGTRLTVV.

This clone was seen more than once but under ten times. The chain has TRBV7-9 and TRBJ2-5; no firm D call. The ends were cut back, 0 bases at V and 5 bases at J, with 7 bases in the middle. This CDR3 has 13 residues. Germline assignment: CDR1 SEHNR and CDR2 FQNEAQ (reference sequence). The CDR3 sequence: CASSLAMTETQYF. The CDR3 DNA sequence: TGTGCCAGCAGCTTAGCAATGACGGAGACCCAGTACTTC.

CDR3 DNA: TGTGCCAGCAGCCAAGGACCACTTAACTATGGCTACACCTTC. Translated, it gives CASSQGPLNYGYTF. The J gene is TRBJ1-2, the V gene TRBV4-2; D is uncertain. The CDR3 extends over 14 amino acids. Germline assignment: CDR1 LGHNA and CDR2 YNFKEQ. Trimming stripped 1 base from V and 1 base from J, with 7 bases between.

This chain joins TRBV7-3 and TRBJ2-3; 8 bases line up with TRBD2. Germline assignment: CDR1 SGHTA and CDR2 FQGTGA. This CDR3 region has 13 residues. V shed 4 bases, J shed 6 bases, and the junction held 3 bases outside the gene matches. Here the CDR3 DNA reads TGTGCCAGCAGCTCAGCGGGGGAGGATACGCAGTATTTT. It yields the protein CASSSAGEDTQYF.

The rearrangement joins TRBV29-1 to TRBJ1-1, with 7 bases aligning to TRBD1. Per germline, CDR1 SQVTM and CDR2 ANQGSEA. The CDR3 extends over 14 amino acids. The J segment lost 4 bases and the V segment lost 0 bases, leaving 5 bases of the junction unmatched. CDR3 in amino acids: CSVEDLGGPTEAFF. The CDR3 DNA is TGCAGCGTTGAAGATTTAGGGGGCCCCACTGAAGCTTTCTTT.

For the CDR3, the DNA is TGTGCCAGCAGTTTCTCCTTGGAGGGCAATCAGCCCCAGCATTTT. Translation gives CASSFSLEGNQPQHF. V usage is TRBV27 and J usage is TRBJ1-5; the D is unclear. With 3 bases removed from V and 2 bases from J, the gap between germline ends came to 11 bases. The CDR3 is 15 residues long. Germline V gene data show CDR1 as MNHEY and CDR2 as SMNVEV (reference sequence).

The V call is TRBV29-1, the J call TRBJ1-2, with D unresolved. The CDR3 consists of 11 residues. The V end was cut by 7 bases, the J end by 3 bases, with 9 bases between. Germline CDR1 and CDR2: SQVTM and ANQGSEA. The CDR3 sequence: CSDATYYGYTF. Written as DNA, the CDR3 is TGCAGCGATGCGACATACTATGGCTACACCTTC. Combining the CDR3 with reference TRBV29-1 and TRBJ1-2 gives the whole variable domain SAVISQKPSRDICQRGTSLTIQCQVDSQVTMMFWYRQQPGQSLTLIATANQGSEATYESGFVIDKFPISRPNLTFSTLTVSNMSPEDSSIYLCSDATYYGYTFGSGTRLTVV.

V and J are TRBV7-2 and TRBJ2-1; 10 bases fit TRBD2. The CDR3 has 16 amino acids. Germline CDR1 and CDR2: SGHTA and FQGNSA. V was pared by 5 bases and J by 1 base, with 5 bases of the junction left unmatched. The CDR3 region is CASSPQGLASYNEQFF. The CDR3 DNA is TGTGCCAGCAGCCCCCAGGGACTAGCGTCCTACAATGAGCAGTTCTTC.

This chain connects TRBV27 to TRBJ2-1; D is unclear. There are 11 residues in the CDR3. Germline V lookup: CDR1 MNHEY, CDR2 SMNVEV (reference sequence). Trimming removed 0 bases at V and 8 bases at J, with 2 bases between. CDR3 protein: CASSLSDEQFF. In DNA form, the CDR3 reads TGTGCCAGCAGTTTATCTGATGAGCAGTTCTTC.

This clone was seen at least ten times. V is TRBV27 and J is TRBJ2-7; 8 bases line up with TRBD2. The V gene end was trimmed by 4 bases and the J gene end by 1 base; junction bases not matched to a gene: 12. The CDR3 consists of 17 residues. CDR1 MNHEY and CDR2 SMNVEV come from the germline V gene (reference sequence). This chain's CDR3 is CASSSPHGGGGSYEQYF. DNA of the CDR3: TGTGCCAGCAGTTCACCCCACGGGGGGGGAGGTTCCTACGAGCAGTACTTC.

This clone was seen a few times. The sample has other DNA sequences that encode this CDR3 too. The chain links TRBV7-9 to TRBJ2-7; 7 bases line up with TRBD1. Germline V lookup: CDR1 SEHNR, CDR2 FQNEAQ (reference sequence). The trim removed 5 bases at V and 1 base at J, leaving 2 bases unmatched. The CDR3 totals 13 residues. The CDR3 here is CASSPGGSYEQYF. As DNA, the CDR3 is TGTGCCAGCAGCCCAGGGGGTTCCTACGAGCAGTACTTC.

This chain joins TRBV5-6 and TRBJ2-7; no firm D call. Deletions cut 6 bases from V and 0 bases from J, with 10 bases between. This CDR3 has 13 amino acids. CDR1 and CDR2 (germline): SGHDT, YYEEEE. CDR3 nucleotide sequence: TGTGCCAGCAAAGAAGCGATCTCCTACGAGCAGTACTTC. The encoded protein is CASKEAISYEQYF.

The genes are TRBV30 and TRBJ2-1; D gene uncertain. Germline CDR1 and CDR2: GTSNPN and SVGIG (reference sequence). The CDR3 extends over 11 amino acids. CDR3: CALERRNEQFF. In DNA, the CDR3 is TGTGCGCTGGAGAGACGCAATGAGCAGTTCTTC. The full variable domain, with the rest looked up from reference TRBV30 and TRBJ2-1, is SQTIHQWPATLVQPVGSPLSLECTVEGTSNPNLYWYRQAAGRGLQLLFYSVGIGQISSEVPQNLSASRPQDRQFILSSKKLLLSDSGFYLCALERRNEQFFGPGTRLTVL.